The 19 T cell receptor beta chains listed next were all sequenced from one sample in a study of blood T cell repertoires in COVID-19. The data were produced by immunoSEQ multiplex PCR, yet TCRdb's version contains in-frame clones alone and is incomplete. The data hold about 20,000 clones, with about nine tenths observed a single time. What was sequenced was peripheral blood. The receptors were gathered from a man aged 50 to 60 with active COVID-19.

This rearrangement joins TRBV11-1 to TRBJ2-5; D remains ambiguous. The germline V and J ends were trimmed by 5 bases and 0 bases, with 13 bases remaining between them. Looked up from germline, CDR1 is SGHAT and CDR2 is FQDESV (reference sequence). This CDR3 is built from 15 residues. This chain's CDR3 is CASSPRQAHQETQYF. In nucleotides, the CDR3 is TGTGCCAGCAGCCCCCGCCAGGCCCACCAAGAGACCCAGTACTTC.

This clone was seen only once. The chain links TRBV27 to TRBJ2-5, with no clear D. Germline V gives CDR1 MNHEY, CDR2 SMNVEV (reference sequence). The V and J ends lost 4 bases and 0 bases respectively, with 6 bases between them. The CDR3 runs 13 residues. The chain's CDR3 is CASSYLHQETQYF. The CDR3 nucleotides read TGTGCCAGCAGTTACCTACACCAAGAGACCCAGTACTTC.

The chain links TRBV11-2 to TRBJ1-5, with no clear D. Per the germline V gene, CDR1 is SGHAT and CDR2 is FQNNGV. Trimming removed 1 base from V and 5 bases from J, with 9 bases in between. The CDR3 contains 14 residues. CDR3 sequence: CASSLGRSDQPQHF. In DNA, the CDR3 is TGTGCCAGCAGCTTAGGGCGGAGCGATCAGCCCCAGCATTTT.

The chain has TRBV3-1 (or the pseudogene TRBV3-2) and TRBJ2-3; D ambiguous. The CDR3 extends over 14 amino acids. V was cut by 0 bases and J by 0 bases, with 4 bases left in between. The germline V gene encodes CDR1 LGHDT and CDR2 YNNKEL (reference sequence). The CDR3 spells CASSQDRSTDTQYF. The CDR3, as DNA: TGTGCCAGCAGCCAAGATCGGAGCACAGATACGCAGTATTTT.

CDR3 in amino acids: CASSSSGTDTGELFF. The CDR3 DNA reads TGCGCCAGCAGCTCCTCCGGGACAGATACCGGGGAGCTGTTTTTT. This chain uses TRBV5-1 with TRBJ2-2; TRBD1 matches at 7 bases. This CDR3 spans 15 amino acids. Germline assignment: CDR1 SGHRS and CDR2 YFSETQ. V trimming: 3 bases; J trimming: 5 bases; junction bases outside the gene matches: 7.

This clone was observed once. The chain employs TRBV7-3 and TRBJ2-3, with 10 nucleotides matching TRBD2. The CDR3 contains 15 residues. CDR1 and CDR2 (germline): SGHTA, FQGTGA. V trimming: 3 bases; J trimming: 4 bases; junction bases outside the gene matches: 4. This CDR3 is CASSFTSGDADTQYF. In nucleotides, the CDR3 is TGTGCCAGCAGCTTTACTAGCGGGGATGCAGATACGCAGTATTTT. The complete variable domain, with remaining parts taken from reference TRBV7-3 and TRBJ2-3, reads GAGVSQTPSNKVTEKGKYVELRCDPISGHTALYWYRQSLGQGPEFLIYFQGTGAADDSGLPNDRFFAVRPEGSVSTLKIQRTERGDSAVYLCASSFTSGDADTQYFGPGTRLTVL.

The chain combines TRBV4-1 with TRBJ2-1, with a tentative D call TRBD2 (7 bases). Germline-derived CDR1 and CDR2 are MGHRA and YSYEKL. The V and J ends lost 3 bases and 10 bases respectively, with 28 bases between them. The CDR3 extends over 18 amino acids. The CDR3 nucleotides are TGCGCCAGCAGCCAGGAGACGGGGGGCCGGACCTCCTCAATGGAGCAGTTCTTC. The encoded protein is CASSQETGGRTSSMEQFF.

This chain joins TRBV15 and TRBJ2-7; D possibly corresponds to TRBD1 (6 bases). Trimming left V 2 bases short and J 2 bases short, with 10 bases between. The CDR3 runs to 14 residues. Germline CDR1 is LNHNV and CDR2 is YYDKDF (reference sequence). The CDR3 spells CATSRNRDTYEQYF. Here the CDR3 DNA reads TGTGCCACCAGCAGAAACAGGGATACCTACGAGCAGTACTTC.

This chain joins TRBV7-8 and TRBJ2-7; D is unclear. V was cut by 2 bases and J by 2 bases, with 10 bases left in between. The CDR3 consists of 14 residues. The germline gives CDR1 SGHVS, CDR2 FQNEAQ. The CDR3 sequence is CASSLIGGPYEQYF. In nucleotides, the CDR3 is TGTGCCAGCAGCTTAATTGGTGGGCCCTACGAGCAGTACTTC.

This clone occurred a few times. V and J are TRBV30 and TRBJ1-6; 8 positions agree with TRBD1. Germline CDR1 and CDR2: GTSNPN and SVGIG (reference sequence). The CDR3 extends over 14 amino acids. The V gene end was trimmed by 2 bases and the J gene end by 7 bases; junction bases not matched to a gene: 4. This CDR3 reads CAWSMGQENSPLHF. The CDR3, as DNA: TGTGCCTGGAGTATGGGACAGGAGAATTCACCCCTCCACTTT.

The rearrangement uses TRBV11-2 and TRBJ1-5; 9 bases match TRBD1. V lost 5 bases and J lost 1; bases outside the gene matches: 3. Looked up from germline, CDR1 is SGHAT and CDR2 is FQNNGV. The CDR3 totals 15 residues. CDR3 residues: CASSRTGDSNQPQHF. The CDR3, as DNA: TGTGCCAGCAGCCGGACAGGGGACAGCAATCAGCCCCAGCATTTT.

The chain links TRBV6-2 or TRBV6-3 to TRBJ1-2, with D hard to call. Per the germline V gene, CDR1 is MNHEY and CDR2 is SVGEGT. This CDR3 region has 14 residues. The V and J ends lost 1 base and 8 bases respectively, with 14 bases between them. The CDR3 region has the DNA TGTGCCAGCAGTTACTACCCGTCGTTGCGAGGCTACACCTTC. Translating it yields CASSYYPSLRGYTF.

This chain joins TRBV5-1 and TRBJ2-7; 8 bases agree with TRBD1. CDR1 SGHRS and CDR2 YFSETQ come from the germline V gene. This CDR3 region has 17 residues. V lost 4 bases and J lost 4; bases outside the gene matches: 16. The CDR3 sequence is CASSHRTGKDINYEQYF. The CDR3 coding sequence is TGCGCCAGCAGCCATCGGACAGGGAAGGATATAAATTACGAGCAGTACTTC.

Only one count was recorded for this clone. This chain uses TRBV9 with TRBJ2-2; a weak D match, TRBD2 (6 bases). The germline CDR1 and CDR2 sequences are SGDLS and YYNGEE. CDR3 length equals 12 residues. The V end was cut by 7 bases, the J end by 8 bases, with 12 bases between. CDR3 residues: CASGQGGGELFF. The CDR3 nucleotides are TGTGCCAGCGGCCAGGGAGGTGGGGAGCTGTTTTTT.

The chain recombines TRBV7-2 with TRBJ2-7; 8 positions match TRBD2. The junction had 6 bases not matched to a gene; V was cut back by 2 bases and J by 6 bases. This CDR3 region has 14 residues. Germline assignment: CDR1 SGHTA and CDR2 FQGNSA. This CDR3 is CASSLSGLAGEQYF. CDR3 DNA: TGTGCCAGCAGCTTAAGCGGACTAGCTGGCGAGCAGTACTTC.

V is TRBV30 and J is TRBJ1-2; 7 nucleotides align to TRBD1. V lost 3 bases and J lost 6; bases outside the gene matches: 4. Germline values: CDR1 GTSNPN, CDR2 SVGIG (reference sequence). The CDR3 runs to 12 residues. CDR3 DNA: TGTGCCTGGAGCCGGGACAGCCATGGCTACACCTTC. Translation gives CAWSRDSHGYTF.

The chain combines TRBV7-9 with TRBJ2-3; D not resolved. Trimming shortened V by 1 base and J by 0 bases, and 5 bases separated the two germline ends. Germline CDR1 SEHNR, CDR2 FQNEAQ (reference sequence). This CDR3 has 14 amino acids. The CDR3 loop reads CASSLDRSTDTQYF. The CDR3 region has the DNA TGTGCCAGCAGCTTAGACAGAAGCACAGATACGCAGTATTTT. Drawing the rest from reference TRBV7-9 and TRBJ2-3, the complete variable domain is DTGVSQNPRHKITKRGQNVTFRCDPISEHNRLYWYRQTLGQGPEFLTYFQNEAQLEKSRLLSDRFSAERPKGSFSTLEIQRTEQGDSAMYLCASSLDRSTDTQYFGPGTRLTVL.

The chain couples TRBV2 to TRBJ2-5, with a weak D call TRBD1 (5 bases). CDR1 SNHLY and CDR2 FYNNEI come from the germline V gene. There are 15 residues in the CDR3. V shed 2 bases and J shed 4 bases, with 14 bases lying between them. CDR3 DNA: TGTGCCAGCAGTGAAAGGAATCAGGGCTCAGAGACCCAGTACTTC. Its translation is CASSERNQGSETQYF.

This chain links TRBV15 with TRBJ2-6; weak D call: TRBD2 (6 bases). There are 19 residues in the CDR3. Germline values: CDR1 LNHNV, CDR2 YYDKDF (reference sequence). V dropped 3 bases and J dropped 1 base, with 19 bases sitting between them. The CDR3 spells CATSSDISGSSSGANVLTF. For the CDR3, the DNA is TGTGCCACCAGCAGCGATATTAGCGGCAGTTCATCTGGGGCCAACGTCCTGACTTTC.